This section outlines one T cell receptor beta chain sequence together with its context. The record originates from a study of blood T cell repertoires in COVID-19. The germline gives CDR1 SGHTA, CDR2 FQGNSA. The CDR3 length is 17 residues. After removal of 3 bases from V and 1 base from J, the junction contained 11 bases not matched to a gene. Data came from immunoSEQ multiplex PCR; TCRdb stores just in-frame clones and leaves some out. The table lists about 70,000 clones, 85% to 90% of them singletons. This clonotype was sampled from a man older than 75 with acute or convalescent COVID-19. This chain uses TRBV7-2 with TRBJ2-5; TRBD2 matches 7 bases. The source material was peripheral blood. CDR3 DNA: TGTGCCAGCAGCTTGTCGAGTGCTGCTAGCGGCCAAGAGACCCAGTACTTC. Protein: CASSLSSAASGQETQYF.